This passage covers 30 T cell receptor beta chains from one sample sequenced in a study of patients and donors after allogeneic stem cell transplantation (dated by TCRdb to the early 2020s). Library creation used RT-PCR. TCRdb shows the sequencer as NextSeq 550. The raw public reads went through TCRdb reprocessing: fastp at Q25, MiXCR clone calling, in-frame beta chains kept. Here each entry gathers all rows of one CDR3 protein and keeps the most common genes and DNA. The sample contains about 230,000 distinct CDR3 sequences, 12% to 15% of them found a single time. The ten largest clones add up to 11% of the sample. Specimen: blood, either unsorted or a sorted T cell fraction (not recorded which). The source of these receptors is a human donor who was either an allogeneic HSCT recipient or a stem cell or donor lymphocyte infusion donor (not recorded which). It is not recorded whose cells these are; they may come from a transplant donor.

This clonotype was seen at least ten times. CDR3 sequence (DNA): TGCGCCAGCAGCCGGGACCAGAACGAGCAGTACTTC. Protein sequence: CASSRDQNEQYF. The chain combines TRBV5-1 with TRBJ2-7; the D call may be TRBD1 or TRBD2 (5 bases each). Germline CDR1 SGHRS, CDR2 YFSETQ. V was pared by 4 bases and J by 5 bases, with 10 bases between. This CDR3 contains 12 residues.

This clonotype was seen many times. The rearrangement links TRBV2 to TRBJ1-2; D is perhaps TRBD1 (5 bases). Deletions cut 2 bases from V and 5 bases from J, with 15 bases between. The germline V gene encodes CDR1 SNHLY and CDR2 FYNNEI. CDR3 size: 15 residues. The CDR3 sequence: CASSETRGEVYGYTF. The CDR3 region has the DNA TGTGCCAGCAGTGAAACTAGGGGCGAAGTTTATGGCTACACCTTC.

This clonotype was seen repeatedly, ten times or more. The gene calls are TRBV14 and TRBJ2-7; D ambiguous. The CDR3 loop spans 14 amino acids. Germline lookup yields CDR1 SGHDN and CDR2 FVKESK. V gave up 4 bases and J gave up 3 bases, with 13 bases separating them. The CDR3 DNA reads as TGTGCCAGCAGCCCTGAGACCGGTAACTACGAGCAGTACTTC. The encoded protein is CASSPETGNYEQYF.

The chain is built from TRBV20-1 and TRBJ1-6; TRBD1 agrees at 7 bases. Germline V CDR1 and CDR2: DFQATT, SNEGSKA (reference sequence). V dropped 5 bases and J dropped 10; count of bases not matched to a gene: 5. The CDR3 loop spans 12 amino acids. CDR3 region: CSAWTGSSPLHF. The CDR3 DNA sequence: TGCAGTGCTTGGACAGGCTCATCACCCCTCCACTTT.

This rearrangement joins TRBV12-3 or TRBV12-4 to TRBJ2-5, with D perhaps matching TRBD1 (5 bases). The CDR3 is 16 amino acids. The V gene lost 2 bases and the J gene lost 5 bases, with 18 bases spanning the gap. Written as DNA, the CDR3 is TGTGCCAGCAGTTTACTATCTCTAATAGGGGATGAGACCCAGTACTTC. Translated: CASSLLSLIGDETQYF.

The rearrangement joins TRBV7-9 to TRBJ2-3; tentatively, D is TRBD1 (6 bases). The CDR3 runs 14 residues. Germline loops: CDR1 SEHNR, CDR2 FQNEAQ (reference sequence). Trimming removed 5 bases at V and 0 bases at J, with 9 bases between. Here the CDR3 reads CASSRDISTDTQYF. CDR3 nucleotide sequence: TGTGCCAGCAGCAGGGACATAAGCACAGATACGCAGTATTTT.

This clonotype was recorded at least ten times. CDR3 region: CSVVLRATGDGDYGYTF. The DNA of the CDR3 is TGCAGCGTTGTTTTGAGGGCCACAGGGGACGGCGACTATGGCTACACCTTC. The chain has TRBV29-1 and TRBJ1-2; TRBD1 matches 7 bases. Germline V gene data show CDR1 as SQVTM and CDR2 as ANQGSEA. The ends lost 4 bases at V and 3 bases at J; junction bases unmatched: 17. The CDR3 length is 17 residues. Supplemented by reference TRBV29-1 and TRBJ1-2, the full variable domain reads SAVISQKPSRDICQRGTSLTIQCQVDSQVTMMFWYRQQPGQSLTLIATANQGSEATYESGFVIDKFPISRPNLTFSTLTVSNMSPEDSSIYLCSVVLRATGDGDYGYTFGSGTRLTVV.

This clonotype was picked up a small number of times. J is TRBJ1-5 and V is TRBV4-2, with 7 positions matching TRBD1. Germline assignment: CDR1 LGHNA and CDR2 YNFKEQ. The CDR3 loop spans 16 amino acids. Trimming took 0 bases from V and 7 from J; bases not matched to a gene: 9. CDR3 bases: TGTGCCAGCAGCCAAGAAGCGGGACAGATCCTACAGCCCCAGCATTTT. This encodes CASSQEAGQILQPQHF.

This clonotype was observed many times. The chain combines TRBV6-1 with TRBJ2-3, with TRBD2 matching 7 bases. CDR1 is MNHNS and CDR2 is SASEGT in the germline V gene. J lost 0 bases, V lost 5 bases, and 11 bases had no gene match. The CDR3 runs to 17 residues. CDR3 loop: CASSTSIAGPSTDTQYF. Written as DNA, the CDR3 is TGTGCCAGCAGTACATCCATAGCGGGTCCCAGCACAGATACGCAGTATTTT.

This clonotype has only a few counts. The gene calls are TRBV6-1 and TRBJ2-7, with D perhaps matching TRBD1 (5 bases). The germline V gene has CDR1 MNHNS and CDR2 SASEGT. This CDR3 contains 15 residues. Between the trimmed V and J ends, which lost 8 bases and 1 base, there was a span of 18 bases. The CDR3 loop reads CASRQTSLGSYEQYF. CDR3 nucleotide sequence: TGTGCCAGCCGACAGACGTCGCTCGGTTCCTACGAGCAGTACTTC.

This clonotype was observed at least ten times. Germline and junction disagree at one end, which may indicate a read error. The CDR3, as DNA: TGTGCCAGCGGCTTAGCGGGTCAGTATTTT. Amino acids: CASGLAGQYF. The chain has TRBV7-2 and TRBJ2-3; TRBD2 agrees at 7 bases. The CDR3 loop spans 10 amino acids. In germline, CDR1 is SGHTA, CDR2 FQGNSA. Complete variable domain (other parts from reference TRBV7-2 and TRBJ2-3): GAGVSQSPSNKVTEKGKDVELRCDPISGHTALYWYRQSLGQGLEFLIYFQGNSAPDKSGLPSDRFSAERTGGSVSTLTIQRTQQEDSAVYLCASGLAGQYFGPGTRLTVL.

This clonotype was seen at least ten times. The rearrangement joins TRBV11-2 to TRBJ2-1; 8 bases are a match to TRBD1. Germline assignment: CDR1 SGHAT and CDR2 FQNNGV. The CDR3 runs to 16 residues. Trimming removed 2 bases from V and 5 bases from J; junction bases left unmatched: 8. CDR3 nucleotide sequence: TGTGCCAGCAGCTTAATCTCCGACAGGGGTAACAATGAGCAGTTCTTC. Translated: CASSLISDRGNNEQFF.

This chain's CDR3 is CASSFTGTALQETQYF. The CDR3 coding sequence is TGTGCCAGCAGTTTCACCGGGACGGCGCTCCAAGAGACCCAGTACTTC. The V gene is TRBV5-5, the J gene TRBJ2-5; D might be TRBD1 or TRBD2, each matching 5 bases. Germline V lookup: CDR1 SGHKS, CDR2 YYEKEE (reference sequence). This CDR3 has 16 amino acids. Trimming took 5 bases from V and 1 from J, leaving 18 bases between them.

This clonotype was seen repeatedly, ten times or more. The chain is built from TRBV6-2 or TRBV6-3 and TRBJ2-1, with 13 bases fitting TRBD2. In germline, CDR1 is MNHEY, CDR2 SVGEGT. The V gene end was trimmed by 4 bases and the J gene end by 1 base; junction bases not matched to a gene: 13. The CDR3 totals 20 residues. Here the CDR3 reads CASSSMGLAGILGSYNEQFF. CDR3 DNA sequence: TGTGCCAGCAGTTCTATGGGACTAGCGGGAATCTTAGGGTCCTACAATGAGCAGTTCTTC.

This chain uses TRBV11-2 with TRBJ1-4, with 7 bases matching TRBD1. The CDR3 sequence is 19 residues long. V shed 2 bases and J 6 bases; nucleotides not matched to a gene: 18. Looked up from germline, CDR1 is SGHAT and CDR2 is FQNNGV. CDR3 bases: TGTGCCAGCAGCTTACGTCCGGAGAGGGGGCGAGTAGGGTATGAAAAACTGTTTTTT. Its translation: CASSLRPERGRVGYEKLFF.

The chain couples TRBV9 to TRBJ2-1; TRBD2 agrees at 7 bases. CDR1 is SGDLS and CDR2 is YYNGEE in the germline V gene. The CDR3 is 15 amino acids. The V and J ends lost 3 bases and 6 bases, in that order; junction bases with no gene match: 9. The CDR3 region has the DNA TGTGCCAGCAGCGCGTCACCATGGGGGGGCAATGAGCAGTTCTTC. Its translation is CASSASPWGGNEQFF. The variable domain in full, with the rest retrieved from reference TRBV9 and TRBJ2-1, is DSGVTQTPKHLITATGQRVTLRCSPRSGDLSVYWYQQSLDQGLQFLIQYYNGEERAKGNILERFSAQQFPDLHSELNLSSLELGDSALYFCASSASPWGGNEQFFGPGTRLTVL.

The gene calls are TRBV20-1 and TRBJ2-7; 8 bases line up with TRBD1. This CDR3 spans 13 amino acids. Unmatched junction bases numbered 7, after V lost 5 bases and J lost 4 bases. CDR1 is DFQATT and CDR2 is SNEGSKA in the germline V gene (reference sequence). The CDR3 sequence: CSARTGFEYEQYF. The CDR3 bases are TGCAGTGCTCGGACAGGGTTTGAGTACGAGCAGTACTTC.

The CDR3 loop is CASSLTPGNTEAFF. In DNA, the CDR3 is TGTGCCAGCAGCTTAACGCCAGGGAATACTGAAGCTTTCTTT. The chain links TRBV7-3 to TRBJ1-1; the D gene is possibly TRBD1 (5 bases). The length of the CDR3 is 14 residues. V shed 0 bases and J shed 5 bases, with 10 bases lying between them. Germline assignment: CDR1 SGHTA and CDR2 FQGTGA. The whole variable domain, filled in from reference TRBV7-3 and TRBJ1-1, reads GAGVSQTPSNKVTEKGKYVELRCDPISGHTALYWYRQSLGQGPEFLIYFQGTGAADDSGLPNDRFFAVRPEGSVSTLKIQRTERGDSAVYLCASSLTPGNTEAFFGQGTRLTVV.

J is TRBJ2-7 and V is TRBV24-1; D is tentatively TRBD1 or TRBD2 (5 bases each). V lost 7 bases and J 2 bases, leaving 14 bases between the germline ends. The CDR3 is 14 amino acids. The germline gives CDR1 KGHDR, CDR2 SFDVKD. The CDR3 sequence: CATSPRDPTYEQYF. The CDR3 region has the DNA TGTGCCACCAGCCCCCGGGACCCAACCTACGAGCAGTACTTC.

This clonotype came up many times. The chain links TRBV27 to TRBJ2-7, with 8 bases matching TRBD1. The CDR3 spans 17 residues. Looked up from germline, CDR1 is MNHEY and CDR2 is SMNVEV (reference sequence). The J segment lost 3 bases and the V segment lost 6 bases, leaving 16 bases of the junction unmatched. This CDR3 is CASRRTGLDWTNYEQYF. Here the CDR3 DNA reads TGTGCCAGCAGGCGGACAGGGTTAGACTGGACGAACTACGAGCAGTACTTC.

In this sample, this clonotype turned up a few times. The V gene is TRBV11-2, the J gene TRBJ1-1; D is unresolved. Germline V gene data show CDR1 as SGHAT and CDR2 as FQNNGV. The V end lost 2 bases, the J end lost 8 bases, and 9 bases lay between the germline ends. The CDR3 runs to 12 residues. The CDR3 protein is CASSLRREEAFF. The CDR3 DNA is TGTGCCAGCAGCTTACGGAGGGAGGAAGCTTTCTTT. Together with reference TRBV11-2 and TRBJ1-1, the CDR3 gives the full variable domain: EAGVAQSPRYKIIEKRQSVAFWCNPISGHATLYWYQQILGQGPKLLIQFQNNGVVDDSQLPKDRFSAERLKGVDSTLKIQPAKLEDSAVYLCASSLRREEAFFGQGTRLTVV.

The V call is TRBV9, the J call TRBJ2-7, with D unresolved. CDR3 length: 15 amino acids. The germline V and J ends were trimmed by 0 bases and 10 bases, with 20 bases remaining between them. The germline gives CDR1 SGDLS, CDR2 YYNGEE. CDR3 coding DNA: TGTGCCAGCAGCGTAGATTTGCGGCCCTCCTACGGTCAGTACTTC. Translated, it gives CASSVDLRPSYGQYF.

The rearrangement uses TRBV6-1 and TRBJ2-7, with TRBD1 matching 9 bases. The CDR3 contains 13 residues. In germline, CDR1 is MNHNS, CDR2 SASEGT. Trimming took 3 bases from V and 7 from J; bases not matched to a gene: 4. Here the CDR3 DNA reads TGTGCCAGCAGTGACCGGGACAGGGTTGAGCAGTACTTC. Protein: CASSDRDRVEQYF.

This clonotype appeared a few times. CDR3 in amino acids: CAGGKGAYEQYF. The CDR3 DNA reads TGTGCCGGCGGGAAGGGGGCGTACGAGCAGTACTTC. The chain couples TRBV2 to TRBJ2-7, with D perhaps matching TRBD1 (7 bases). Germline CDR1 reads SNHLY; CDR2 reads FYNNEI. V lost 11 bases and J lost 4, with 15 bases in between. The CDR3 sequence is 12 residues long.

Details on this clonotype: At one end the junction does not follow the germline gene, possibly because of a read error. The chain employs TRBV5-4 and TRBJ2-2; D is possibly TRBD1 (7 bases). Germline lookup yields CDR1 SGHNT and CDR2 YYREEE (reference sequence). This CDR3 region has 16 residues. The CDR3 is CASSSGQLKAAGGLFF. DNA for the CDR3: TGTGCCAGCAGCTCGGGACAGCTTAAAGCTGCCGGGGGGCTGTTTTTT.

In this sample, this clonotype turned up a few times. This rearrangement joins TRBV27 to TRBJ1-5; D may be TRBD1 (6 bases). Germline V gene sequence: CDR1 MNHEY, CDR2 SMNVEV (reference sequence). CDR3 size: 16 residues. The germline V and J ends were trimmed by 10 bases and 4 bases, with 23 bases remaining between them. The CDR3 is CATAPGGWGANQPQHF. The CDR3 DNA reads as TGTGCCACCGCACCGGGGGGGTGGGGGGCGAATCAGCCCCAGCATTTT.

This clonotype was picked up many times. The chain links TRBV7-6 to TRBJ1-2, with 10 bases aligning to TRBD1. The CDR3 contains 17 residues. The V gene's germline CDR1 is SGHVS and CDR2 FNYEAQ. V lost 5 bases and J lost 7; bases outside the gene matches: 16. The DNA for the CDR3 is TGTGCCAGCAGCAAACAACCGGGACAGGGGAGAAGTGGTGGCTACACCTTC. Amino acid sequence: CASSKQPGQGRSGGYTF.

This clonotype has only a few counts. The genes are TRBV6-1 and TRBJ2-1; D might be TRBD1 (5 bases). V was cut by 5 bases and J by 0 bases, with 11 bases left in between. Germline V CDR1 and CDR2: MNHNS, SASEGT. The CDR3 runs 15 residues. DNA for the CDR3: TGTGCCAGCAGTCCAAGGACAACCTCCTACAATGAGCAGTTCTTC. This encodes CASSPRTTSYNEQFF.

V usage is TRBV7-9 and J usage is TRBJ1-5; D unresolved. Germline V gives CDR1 SEHNR, CDR2 FQNEAQ (reference sequence). V gave up 5 bases and J gave up 6 bases, with 23 bases separating them. CDR3 size: 17 residues. The CDR3 reads CASSPRITRTITQPQHF. The CDR3 bases are TGTGCCAGCAGCCCTCGGATCACCAGGACTATCACTCAGCCCCAGCATTTT.

This chain joins TRBV20-1 and TRBJ2-5; the match to TRBD1 covers 8 bases. The V segment lost 4 bases and the J segment 5 bases; nucleotides outside the gene matches: 3. The CDR3 has 12 residues. Germline CDR1 and CDR2: DFQATT and SNEGSKA (reference sequence). CDR3 region: CSAMPGGETQYF. DNA of the CDR3: TGCAGTGCTATGCCAGGGGGCGAGACCCAGTACTTC.